The 22 T cell receptor beta chains below all came from one sample that was sequenced in a study of regulatory T cells in long-lasting Graves disease. The sample's time point: persistent/refractory GD, antithyroid drugs over 5 years with positive TRAb. With RNA extracted from PBMCs as input, the TCR library was made. Libraries of TCR beta came from iRepertoire HTBI primers plus Arm-PCR of CDR3 regions. From the multiplex PCR reads, TCRdb called clonotypes with MiXCR, one entry per CDR3 protein. This table has some 420,000 distinct CDR3 sequences, under 25% appearing once. The input for sequencing was peripheral blood mononuclear cells (PBMCs), taken when the disease was refractory, from a patient treated with antithyroid drugs. The receptors were sampled from a female donor with Graves disease.

At least ten counts were recorded for this clonotype. The chain combines TRBV7-8 with TRBJ2-7, with D unclear. Germline values: CDR1 SGHVS, CDR2 FQNEAQ. V gave up 5 bases and J gave up 2 bases, with 22 bases separating them. The CDR3 is made up of 17 amino acids. Here the CDR3 reads CASSRSGSKPLTYEQYF. CDR3 DNA: TGTGCCAGCAGCCGAAGTGGGTCAAAACCCCTAACCTACGAGCAGTACTTC. Variable domain in full (rest from reference TRBV7-8 and TRBJ2-7): GAGVSQSPRYKVAKRGQDVALRCDPISGHVSLFWYQQALGQGPEFLTYFQNEAQLDKSGLPSDRFFAERPEGSVSTLKIQRTQQEDSAVYLCASSRSGSKPLTYEQYFGPGTRLTVT.

The rearrangement links TRBV28 to TRBJ2-3; the match to TRBD2 covers 8 bases. This CDR3 has 11 residues. Germline V gene sequence: CDR1 MDHEN, CDR2 SYDVKM. V lost 10 bases to trimming and J lost 5 bases; unmatched junction nucleotides: 2. The CDR3 DNA follows: TGTGCCACCCTAGCGGGAGATACGCAGTATTTT. Translating it yields CATLAGDTQYF.

This clonotype came up many times. The V gene is TRBV2, the J gene TRBJ1-2; D unresolved. Germline loops: CDR1 SNHLY, CDR2 FYNNEI. The CDR3 is 11 residues long. Trimming cost V 3 bases and J 7 bases, with 6 bases left between them. The chain's CDR3 is CASSDPGGYTF. Written as DNA, the CDR3 is TGTGCCAGCAGTGATCCAGGTGGCTACACCTTC.

This sequence joins TRBV5-5 and TRBJ1-5, with D unresolved. Trimming took off 5 bases at V and 0 bases at J, with 12 bases between the two ends. The CDR3 loop spans 15 amino acids. CDR1 is SGHKS and CDR2 is YYEKEE in the germline V gene (reference sequence). The CDR3 DNA is TGTGCCAGCAGTCAGGCCCCGATTAGCAATCAGCCCCAGCATTTT. It is translated as CASSQAPISNQPQHF. Full variable domain (outside the CDR3, taken from reference TRBV5-5 and TRBJ1-5): DAGVTQSPTHLIKTRGQQVTLRCSPISGHKSVSWYQQVLGQGPQFIFQYYEKEERGRGNFPDRFSARQFPNYSSELNVNALLLGDSALYLCASSQAPISNQPQHFGDGTRLSIL.

There are many counts of this clonotype. The chain uses TRBV12-3 or TRBV12-4 and TRBJ1-5, with a tentative D call TRBD1 (6 bases). V lost 2 bases and J lost 7, with 18 bases in between. CDR3 length: 16 residues. In DNA form, the CDR3 reads TGTGCCAGCAGTTTAAGACTACAGGGATTCGAACAGCCCCAGCATTTT. Translated, it gives CASSLRLQGFEQPQHF.

Ten or more counts support this clonotype. The chain uses TRBV7-9 and TRBJ2-7; D not resolved. The germline V gene has CDR1 SEHNR and CDR2 FQNEAQ (reference sequence). Trimming stripped 11 bases from V and 7 bases from J, with 18 bases between. The CDR3 is 12 residues long. CDR3 in DNA: TGTGCCGTAGGGCTGGGGAAACCAGAGCAGTACTTC. Its protein product is CAVGLGKPEQYF. The full variable domain, completed using reference TRBV7-9 and TRBJ2-7, is DTGVSQNPRHKITKRGQNVTFRCDPISEHNRLYWYRQTLGQGPEFLTYFQNEAQLEKSRLLSDRFSAERPKGSFSTLEIQRTEQGDSAMYLCAVGLGKPEQYFGPGTRLTVT.

This clonotype was detected ten times or more. V gene TRBV7-2 combines with J gene TRBJ1-1; D gene uncertain. CDR3 length equals 17 residues. V lost 2 bases and J lost 5, with 21 bases in between. Germline V gives CDR1 SGHTA, CDR2 FQGNSA. In DNA, the CDR3 is TGTGCCAGCAGCTTAAAGCACGAAGCGGCAGGTGGGACTGAAGCTTTCTTT. Its translation is CASSLKHEAAGGTEAFF.

J is TRBJ2-3 and V is TRBV24-1, with 14 bases fitting TRBD2. The germline gives CDR1 KGHDR, CDR2 SFDVKD. This CDR3 has 18 residues. V was clipped by 7 bases and J by 4 bases; unmatched bases: 12. The CDR3 bases are TGTGCCACCAGCCCCGGGACTAGCGGGAGCGCTCAGGCAGATACGCAGTATTTT. It yields the protein CATSPGTSGSAQADTQYF.

J is TRBJ2-7 and V is TRBV7-9, with a possible D match to TRBD1 (6 bases). Trimming took off 5 bases at V and 3 bases at J, with 14 bases between the two ends. Germline values: CDR1 SEHNR, CDR2 FQNEAQ (reference sequence). This CDR3 is built from 14 residues. The CDR3 DNA follows: TGTGCCAGCAGCCCGGCCGGGACACACTACGAGCAGTACTTC. Its translation: CASSPAGTHYEQYF. The whole variable domain, filled in from reference TRBV7-9 and TRBJ2-7, reads DTGVSQNPRHKITKRGQNVTFRCDPISEHNRLYWYRQTLGQGPEFLTYFQNEAQLEKSRLLSDRFSAERPKGSFSTLEIQRTEQGDSAMYLCASSPAGTHYEQYFGPGTRLTVT.

A remark on this clonotype: Being one base from a much bigger clone, this may be a read error. The chain combines TRBV29-1 with TRBJ1-1; maybe TRBD1 (6 bases). The CDR3 consists of 12 residues. The germline V gene encodes CDR1 SQVTM and CDR2 ANQGSEA. V was trimmed by 6 bases and J by 3 bases, leaving 11 bases between them. CDR3 sequence: CSVGKGDTEAFF. The CDR3 DNA reads as TGCAGCGTGGGTAAGGGGGACACTGAAGCTTTCTTT.

The chain links TRBV19 to TRBJ2-7; TRBD2 matches 9 bases. V lost 5 bases and J lost 6; bases outside the gene matches: 11. There are 15 residues in the CDR3. CDR1 and CDR2 (germline): LNHDA, SQIVND (reference sequence). CDR3: CASSLSVAGVSEQYF. The CDR3 region has the DNA TGTGCCAGTAGTTTATCGGTAGCGGGAGTCAGCGAGCAGTACTTC. Filled out from reference TRBV19 and TRBJ2-7, the complete variable domain reads DGGITQSPKYLFRKEGQNVTLSCEQNLNHDAMYWYRQDPGQGLRLIYYSQIVNDFQKGDIAEGYSVSREKKESFPLTVTSAQKNPTAFYLCASSLSVAGVSEQYFGPGTRLTVT.

This clonotype was found a few times. The chain carries TRBV13 and TRBJ2-5, with 10 bases fitting TRBD1. The CDR3 is 16 residues long. With V trimmed by 5 bases and J by 1 base, 7 bases remained unmatched. Per the germline V gene, CDR1 is PRHDT and CDR2 is FYEKMQ (reference sequence). CDR3 nucleotide sequence: TGTGCCAGCAGCAAAAGGACAGGGGGGACCCAAGAGACCCAGTACTTC. This encodes CASSKRTGGTQETQYF.

A note on this clonotype: Since a much larger clone is just one base distant, this may be a read error. This chain uses TRBV7-8 with TRBJ2-5, with 10 bases that match TRBD2. The germline V gene encodes CDR1 SGHVS and CDR2 FQNEAQ. The CDR3 consists of 16 residues. CDR3 sequence: CVSSSRTSGIQETQYF. The CDR3 bases are TGTGTCAGCAGCTCCCGTACTAGCGGGATCCAAGAGACCCAGTACTTC.

This chain uses TRBV19 with TRBJ2-7; D is uncertain. The CDR3 has 15 residues. Germline CDR1 reads LNHDA; CDR2 reads SQIVND (reference sequence). Trimming cost V 6 bases and J 0 bases, with 15 bases left between them. CDR3 residues: CASRAFAQASYEQYF. The CDR3 region has the DNA TGTGCCAGTAGGGCTTTTGCGCAGGCCTCCTACGAGCAGTACTTC.

This clonotype was detected a few times. The chain is built from TRBV3-1 and TRBJ1-1; 11 nucleotides agree with TRBD1. The V gene end was trimmed by 1 base and the J gene end by 6 bases; junction bases not matched to a gene: 7. Germline V CDR1 and CDR2: LGHDT, YNNKEL (reference sequence). The CDR3 spans 16 residues. The chain's CDR3 is CASSQVVRTGGPEAFF. DNA for the CDR3: TGTGCCAGCAGCCAAGTGGTAAGGACAGGGGGCCCTGAAGCTTTCTTT.

This clonotype was seen ten or more times. The chain has TRBV2 and TRBJ1-4; 10 nucleotides agree with TRBD1. Per germline, CDR1 SNHLY and CDR2 FYNNEI. The V gene end was trimmed by 4 bases and the J gene end by 8 bases; junction bases not matched to a gene: 4. The CDR3 is made up of 14 amino acids. In nucleotides, the CDR3 is TGTGCCAGCAGTGCGGACAGGGGGGGCGAAAAACTGTTTTTT. The encoded protein is CASSADRGGEKLFF.

The V and J genes are TRBV7-9 and TRBJ1-3, with 7 bases lining up with TRBD1. CDR3 length: 14 amino acids. V gave up 5 bases and J gave up 4 bases; unmatched junction bases: 5. Per the germline V gene, CDR1 is SEHNR and CDR2 is FQNEAQ (reference sequence). The CDR3 spells CASSAQGDGNTIYF. The CDR3 bases are TGTGCCAGCAGCGCTCAGGGGGACGGAAACACCATATATTTT.

V is TRBV6-1 and J is TRBJ2-2; possible D gene TRBD1, 6 bases. CDR3 length: 15 residues. Trimming took 7 bases from V and 5 from J, leaving 17 bases between them. The germline CDR1 and CDR2 sequences are MNHNS and SASEGT. CDR3 residues: CASTPITGITGELFF. CDR3 nucleotide sequence: TGTGCCAGCACCCCTATAACAGGGATAACCGGGGAGCTGTTTTTT.

This clonotype was observed at least ten times. The chain has TRBV12-3 or TRBV12-4 and TRBJ1-2; tentative D call: TRBD1 (6 bases). The V and J ends lost 10 bases and 7 bases respectively, with 10 bases between them. The CDR3 has 10 amino acids. CDR3 residues: CATGEGGYTF. The DNA of the CDR3 is TGTGCCACAGGGGAAGGTGGCTACACCTTC.

The chain carries TRBV28 and TRBJ2-1, with 11 bases that match TRBD2. V dropped 3 bases and J dropped 7; count of bases not matched to a gene: 8. Germline V gene data show CDR1 as MDHEN and CDR2 as SYDVKM. The CDR3 totals 16 residues. CDR3: CASSLGLAERGNEQFF. CDR3 sequence (DNA): TGTGCCAGCAGTTTGGGACTAGCGGAAAGAGGGAATGAGCAGTTCTTC.

In its sample, this clonotype was seen a few times. A read error may account for a junction end that differs from germline. The genes are TRBV13 and TRBJ2-5; a possible D gene is TRBD1 (6 bases). Germline assignment: CDR1 PRHDT and CDR2 FYEKMQ (reference sequence). The CDR3 covers 13 residues. The CDR3 here is CVSSPWTEETQYF. The DNA for the CDR3 is TGTGTCAGCAGCCCATGGACAGAAGAGACCCAGTACTTC.

The V and J genes are TRBV29-1 and TRBJ2-6; TRBD2 is a possible D gene (6 bases). CDR1 SQVTM and CDR2 ANQGSEA come from the germline V gene. Trimming took off 7 bases at V and 4 bases at J, with 17 bases between the two ends. The CDR3 contains 15 residues. CDR3 residues: CSARLGGVGANVLTF. The DNA for the CDR3 is TGCAGCGCCCGCCTTGGAGGGGTCGGGGCCAACGTCCTGACTTTC.